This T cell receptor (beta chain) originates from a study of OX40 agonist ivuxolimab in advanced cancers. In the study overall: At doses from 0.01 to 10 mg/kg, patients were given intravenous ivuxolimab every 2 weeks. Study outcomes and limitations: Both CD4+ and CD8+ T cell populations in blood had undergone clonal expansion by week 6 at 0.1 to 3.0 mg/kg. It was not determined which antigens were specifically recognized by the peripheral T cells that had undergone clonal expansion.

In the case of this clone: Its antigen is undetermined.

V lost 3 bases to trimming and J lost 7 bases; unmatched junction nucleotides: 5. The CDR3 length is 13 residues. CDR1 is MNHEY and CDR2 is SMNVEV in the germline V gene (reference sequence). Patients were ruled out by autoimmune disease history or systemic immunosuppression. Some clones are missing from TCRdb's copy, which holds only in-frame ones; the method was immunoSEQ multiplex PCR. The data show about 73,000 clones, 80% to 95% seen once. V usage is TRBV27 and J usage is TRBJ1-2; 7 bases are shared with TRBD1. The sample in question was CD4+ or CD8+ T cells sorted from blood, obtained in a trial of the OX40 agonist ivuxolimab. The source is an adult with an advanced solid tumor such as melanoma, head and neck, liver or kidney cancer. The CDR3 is CASSFLGTVGYTF. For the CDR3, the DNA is TGTGCCAGCAGTTTTTTAGGGACAGTTGGCTACACCTTC.